This T cell receptor (beta chain) emerged from a study of blood T cell repertoires in COVID-19 (dated by TCRdb to 2018 to 2020). Regarding the research as a whole: Collaborator samples came from the United States, Italy and Spain and covered acute and convalescent phases of COVID-19. Where HLA class I and class II types were available, the types were taken from metadata supplied by the sample provider, not from assay-based typing. A de-identified subject ID, COVID-19 status, age in years and sex were almost always included in the sample metadata. A freely available public database, intended as a resource for researchers studying the immune response to SARS-CoV-2, is where the repertoires were released. The dataset comprised deeply sampled blood TCRbeta repertoires from subjects exposed to, actively infected with, or recovered from COVID-19. Samples came from the ongoing ImmuneRACE study (first 160 participants) plus 1,254 subjects from 6 global collaborators. The material from the prospective study consisted of cDNA or gDNA derived from T cells, B-cell-depleted T cells, or PBMCs.

What the authors observed across the whole study: The quantity of clinical and demographic metadata differed by source and by participant and was supplied without curation.

CDR1 and CDR2, per the germline V gene, are MGHDK and SYGVNS. The CDR3, from cysteine to phenylalanine, totals 13 residues. Kept here is only the CDR3 DNA, which spans 39 bases and is read in frame from base 1. V and J are truncated by 10 bases and 1 base respectively, leaving an intervening sequence of 11 bases. Each collaborating institution followed its own protocols to collect whole blood in K2EDTA tubes. For TCRbeta analysis, collaborator samples were shipped as frozen whole blood, as isolated PBMCs, or as DNA extracted from either sample type. This clone was seen more than once but under ten times. What antigen it recognizes has not been identified. Per-nucleotide qualities are absent, and no much larger clonotype sits a single base away. TCRbeta CDR3 regions were amplified from genomic DNA using the immunoSEQ Assay, a bias-controlled multiplex PCR. Under the source paper's analysis protocol: Nucleated cell counts per sample were estimated from amplification of reference gene primers within the assay. To quantify the absolute abundance of each unique TCRbeta CDR3 rearrangement, sequence reads were collapsed and filtered. For each sample, productive Simpson clonality was calculated as the square root of Simpson's diversity index across productive rearrangements. This is the immuneACCESS table as TCRdb keeps it, with only in-frame sequences that have V and J called. A part of the clones is gone; compared with another copy, unresolved V genes explain less than half, and the rest is unexplained. Clonal size and the V and J genes are those of that table, whereas D and trimming came from the DNA. Recorded for this sample are about 200,000 clones; 81% of them occurred a single time. The ten largest clones capture around 8% of the sample.

This chain joins TRBV25-1 to TRBJ1-3, with TRBD1 perhaps the D gene, on 6 matching bases. The TCR sequence derives from a woman of 80 years or more with acute or convalescent COVID-19. Sequenced sample: peripheral blood. The DNA is as follows: TGTGCCACTACAGGGTTTTCTGGAAACACCATATATTTT. Translated, it reads CATTGFSGNTIYF.